These 5 T cell receptor beta chains were all obtained from the same sample, sequenced in a study of blood T cell repertoires in COVID-19. Only in-frame clones appear in the TCRdb table, and some are missing; sequencing was by immunoSEQ multiplex PCR. The sample contains 70,000 to 85,000 clones, roughly 90% of which appear only once. Sequences were obtained from peripheral blood. Receptor source: a human donor in a cohort sampled during active COVID-19.

This rearrangement joins TRBV24-1 to TRBJ2-1, with a tentative D call TRBD1 (5 bases). The V gene lost 1 base and the J gene lost 8 bases, with 17 bases spanning the gap. This CDR3 has 16 amino acids. In germline, CDR1 is KGHDR, CDR2 SFDVKD. CDR3 sequence: CATSDFLGPTRDEQFF. In nucleotides, the CDR3 is TGTGCCACCAGTGATTTCTTGGGGCCGACACGGGATGAGCAGTTCTTC.

The chain recombines TRBV7-2 with TRBJ2-5; 7 bases agree with TRBD2. The J segment lost 9 bases and the V segment lost 3 bases, leaving 10 bases of the junction unmatched. The CDR3 extends over 14 amino acids. CDR1 is SGHTA and CDR2 is FQGNSA in the germline V gene. The CDR3 DNA follows: TGTGCCAGCAGCTTTCTAGGGACTAACGAGGCCCAGTACTTC. Protein sequence: CASSFLGTNEAQYF.

This chain connects TRBV24-1 to TRBJ2-7, with a weak D call TRBD2 (5 bases). This CDR3 comprises 13 residues. V was pared by 1 base and J by 3 bases, with 6 bases between. From germline, CDR1 is KGHDR and CDR2 SFDVKD. CDR3 amino acids: CATSDLGGYEQYF. Written as DNA, the CDR3 is TGTGCCACCAGTGATTTAGGAGGCTACGAGCAGTACTTC.

The chain joins TRBV5-6 to TRBJ2-1, with D perhaps TRBD2 (5 bases). CDR1 and CDR2 from the germline V gene are SGHDT and YYEEEE. The CDR3 sequence is 17 residues long. The ends were cut back, 2 bases at V and 4 bases at J, with 19 bases in the middle. CDR3 sequence reads: CASSLVNERTGYNEQFF. The DNA of the CDR3 is TGTGCCAGCAGCTTAGTGAATGAGCGGACCGGGTACAATGAGCAGTTCTTC.

This clone has a single count. The rearrangement joins TRBV5-4 to TRBJ2-7, with D maybe TRBD2 (5 bases). With 2 bases removed from V and 4 bases from J, the gap between germline ends came to 7 bases. The CDR3 is 12 amino acids. The germline V gene encodes CDR1 SGHNT and CDR2 YYREEE (reference sequence). CDR3 loop: CASSLSGYEQYF. CDR3 sequence (DNA): TGTGCCAGCAGCTTATCGGGGTACGAGCAGTACTTC.